The 21 T cell receptor beta chains below were found in one sample sequenced in a study of T-cell reconstitution after alpha-beta-depleted transplantation in children. Unique molecular identifiers tagged the TCRbeta library. TCRdb redid the calling of the PCR reads with MiXCR, one entry per CDR3 protein. This table holds around 240,000 distinct CDR3 sequences, 9.7% found once. The sequenced sample was PBMCs from the stem cell graft donor, obtained from the stem cell graft. The source is a human donor who donated a stem cell graft to a child with SCID.

This clonotype was detected many times. This rearrangement joins TRBV29-1 to TRBJ2-1; D not resolved. Germline CDR1 and CDR2: SQVTM and ANQGSEA. The CDR3 has 15 residues. Deletions cut 4 bases from V and 0 bases from J, with 13 bases between. The CDR3, as DNA: TGCAGCGTTGTTGGCGGTACGAGCTCCTACAATGAGCAGTTCTTC. This codes for CSVVGGTSSYNEQFF.

This clonotype was recorded many times. The chain employs TRBV5-1 and TRBJ2-1; D perhaps matches TRBD2 (6 bases). CDR1 and CDR2 (germline): SGHRS, YFSETQ. Trimming removed 7 bases from V and 2 bases from J, with 10 bases in between. This CDR3 has 13 residues. Here the CDR3 reads CASGAGTYNEQFF. CDR3 nucleotides: TGCGCCAGCGGAGCGGGTACCTACAATGAGCAGTTCTTC.

This clonotype was recorded many times. The chain employs TRBV12-3 or TRBV12-4 and TRBJ2-2; TRBD1 aligns across 7 bases. The CDR3 covers 15 residues. Trimming cost V 5 bases and J 6 bases; bases outside gene matches: 9. The CDR3 is CASSRPQGWPGELFF. Written as DNA, the CDR3 is TGTGCCAGCAGTCGGCCACAGGGGTGGCCCGGGGAGCTGTTTTTT.

This clonotype was detected many times. The chain carries TRBV15 and TRBJ1-5; D is unresolved. Trimming took 3 bases from V and 4 from J, leaving 13 bases between them. This CDR3 has 15 residues. Germline V gives CDR1 LNHNV, CDR2 YYDKDF (reference sequence). The CDR3 nucleotides are TGTGCCACCAGCAGTTCCGTCCGGTGGAATCAGCCCCAGCATTTT. Amino acids: CATSSSVRWNQPQHF.

Ten or more counts support this clonotype. CDR3 amino acids: CASRGGTAVNEQFF. The CDR3 nucleotides are TGTGCCAGCAGGGGGGGGACTGCGGTTAATGAGCAGTTCTTC. The J gene is TRBJ2-1, the V gene TRBV27; 7 bases match TRBD2. This CDR3 is built from 14 residues. Germline V CDR1 and CDR2: MNHEY, SMNVEV (reference sequence). J lost 7 bases, V lost 6 bases, and 9 bases had no gene match.

This clonotype showed up many times. The rearrangement uses TRBV3-1 and TRBJ1-1; 9 bases agree with TRBD1. Unmatched junction bases numbered 18, after V lost 1 base and J lost 3 bases. The CDR3 is 20 residues long. Germline V gives CDR1 LGHDT, CDR2 YNNKEL (reference sequence). The CDR3 region is CASSQAVPPPGDRGYTEAFF. The CDR3 DNA sequence: TGTGCCAGCAGCCAAGCCGTCCCACCTCCGGGCGACAGGGGGTACACTGAAGCTTTCTTT.

There are many counts of this clonotype. This rearrangement joins TRBV12-3 or TRBV12-4 to TRBJ2-5; D remains unclear. Trimming cost V 2 bases and J 1 base, with 8 bases left between them. This CDR3 has 14 residues. The CDR3, as DNA: TGTGCCAGCAGTTTAATTAACAGCCAAGAGACCCAGTACTTC. Translation gives CASSLINSQETQYF.

This clonotype has ten or more counts. This chain links TRBV20-1 with TRBJ1-4; D call uncertain. This CDR3 contains 16 residues. The V and J ends lost 3 bases and 3 bases respectively, with 17 bases between them. The germline V gene has CDR1 DFQATT and CDR2 SNEGSKA (reference sequence). The CDR3 region is CSARRQALGANEKLFF. CDR3 in DNA: TGCAGTGCTAGGCGGCAGGCCCTCGGGGCTAATGAAAAACTGTTTTTT.

This clonotype showed up just a few times. The chain couples TRBV7-8 to TRBJ2-2; weak D call: TRBD1 (5 bases). Germline assignment: CDR1 SGHVS and CDR2 FQNEAQ. V lost 3 bases and J lost 4, with 12 bases in between. CDR3 length: 15 residues. The CDR3 reads CASSFRRVGTGELFF. CDR3 DNA sequence: TGTGCCAGCAGCTTTCGCAGGGTCGGCACCGGGGAGCTGTTTTTT.

At least ten counts were recorded for this clonotype. This rearrangement joins TRBV20-1 to TRBJ2-1, with TRBD2 matching over 16 bases. Germline V gene data show CDR1 as DFQATT and CDR2 as SNEGSKA (reference sequence). With V trimmed by 6 bases and J by 5 bases, 1 base remained unmatched. This CDR3 has 14 residues. The DNA of the CDR3 is TGCAGTGCCGGGACTAGCGGGGGGGACAATGAGCAGTTCTTC. Translation: CSAGTSGGDNEQFF.

The chain uses TRBV7-8 and TRBJ1-6, with no clear D. The length of the CDR3 is 15 residues. Germline CDR1 and CDR2: SGHVS and FQNEAQ. Deletions cut 3 bases from V and 8 bases from J, with 14 bases between. Written as DNA, the CDR3 is TGTGCCAGCAGCTTGGGCACCTATAAGGATTCACCCCTCCACTTT. Its translation: CASSLGTYKDSPLHF.

This clonotype was detected ten times or more. The V gene is TRBV20-1, the J gene TRBJ2-7, with 11 bases lining up with TRBD2. V shed 1 base and J 4 bases; nucleotides not matched to a gene: 9. The CDR3 runs to 16 residues. CDR1 and CDR2 from the germline V gene are DFQATT and SNEGSKA (reference sequence). Written as DNA, the CDR3 is TGCAGTGCTAGAGGTCTTAGCGGGGGGGCTGTATACGAGCAGTACTTC. It translates to CSARGLSGGAVYEQYF.

This clonotype was counted many times. V and J are TRBV4-2 and TRBJ1-1; D gene uncertain. The germline V and J ends were trimmed by 0 bases and 6 bases, with 8 bases remaining between them. The CDR3 has 13 amino acids. Germline assignment: CDR1 LGHNA and CDR2 YNFKEQ. The CDR3 loop reads CASSQELGAEAFF. CDR3 sequence (DNA): TGTGCCAGCAGCCAAGAGTTGGGAGCTGAAGCTTTCTTT.

At least ten counts were recorded for this clonotype. The CDR3 spells CASSLGLAGGPLQETQYF. CDR3 nucleotides: TGTGCCAGCTCCCTGGGACTAGCGGGGGGCCCGCTACAAGAGACCCAGTACTTC. The chain has TRBV18 and TRBJ2-5; 15 nucleotides agree with TRBD2. Germline V CDR1 and CDR2: KGHSH, LQKENI. The CDR3 runs 18 residues. Unmatched junction bases numbered 10, after V lost 6 bases and J lost 2 bases.

A note on this clonotype: A read error may be the cause here, since a much bigger clone is one base away. The chain joins TRBV7-2 to TRBJ2-7; 10 bases are shared with TRBD1. This CDR3 is built from 14 residues. Germline V gene lookup returns CDR1 SGHTA and CDR2 FQGNSA. The CDR3 reads CASGVDRGSCEQYF. The CDR3 DNA reads as TGTGCCAGCGGGGTGGACAGGGGGTCCTGCGAGCAGTACTTC.

CDR3 DNA sequence: TGCGCCAGCAGCCAAGATCCCGCGGGGTGGGACTATGGCTACACCTTC. Encoded protein: CASSQDPAGWDYGYTF. The V and J genes are TRBV4-3 and TRBJ1-2; D is unclear. Trimming stripped 0 bases from V and 3 bases from J, with 14 bases between. Germline V gene data show CDR1 as LGHNA and CDR2 as YSLEER. This CDR3 is 16 amino acids long.

This clonotype was detected many times. The rearrangement joins TRBV5-1 to TRBJ1-1; a possible D gene is TRBD1 (5 bases). The germline CDR1 and CDR2 sequences are SGHRS and YFSETQ. Trimming removed 6 bases at V and 4 bases at J, with 13 bases between. The CDR3 contains 13 residues. The CDR3 is CASTGGSGTEAFF. In DNA, the CDR3 is TGCGCCAGCACCGGGGGGAGTGGCACTGAAGCTTTCTTT.

There are many counts of this clonotype. This chain joins TRBV12-3 or TRBV12-4 and TRBJ1-1, with D perhaps matching TRBD1 (6 bases). The CDR3 is 14 amino acids. Trimming removed 7 bases from V and 5 bases from J, with 17 bases in between. The CDR3 protein is CASTPKGGGTEAFF. DNA for the CDR3: TGTGCCAGCACCCCAAAAGGGGGGGGGACTGAAGCTTTCTTT.

This clonotype has at least ten counts. The rearrangement uses TRBV24-1 and TRBJ2-1, with D uncertain. V was clipped by 3 bases and J by 2 bases, with 7 bases between them. Germline V gene data show CDR1 as KGHDR and CDR2 as SFDVKD. The CDR3 is made up of 14 amino acids. CDR3 amino acids: CATSDGLPYNEQFF. CDR3 coding DNA: TGTGCCACCAGTGATGGGCTCCCCTACAATGAGCAGTTCTTC.

The chain links TRBV18 to TRBJ2-2, with a tentative D call TRBD1 (6 bases). The germline gives CDR1 KGHSH, CDR2 LQKENI. The CDR3 length is 17 residues. Trimming took off 3 bases at V and 0 bases at J, with 14 bases between the two ends. Here the CDR3 DNA reads TGTGCCAGCTCACCCGAAGTTGGGGGCACGAACACCGGGGAGCTGTTTTTT. Amino acids: CASSPEVGGTNTGELFF.

The sample holds many counts of this clonotype. This rearrangement joins TRBV5-1 to TRBJ2-7, with D possibly TRBD2 on 6 matching bases. CDR1 and CDR2 (germline): SGHRS, YFSETQ. The length of the CDR3 is 15 residues. The V end lost 0 bases, the J end lost 0 bases, and 10 bases lay between the germline ends. The CDR3 here is CASSLASGSSYEQYF. In DNA, the CDR3 is TGCGCCAGCAGCTTGGCATCCGGGAGCTCCTACGAGCAGTACTTC. Supplemented by reference TRBV5-1 and TRBJ2-7, the full variable domain reads KAGVTQTPRYLIKTRGQQVTLSCSPISGHRSVSWYQQTPGQGLQFLFEYFSETQRNKGNFPGRFSGRQFSNSRSEMNVSTLELGDSALYLCASSLASGSSYEQYFGPGTRLTVT.